This T cell receptor beta chain was profiled in a study of cytomegalovirus exposure and HLA in healthy donors. Primers for the PCR totalled 60 Vbeta and 13 Jbeta. TCRdb keeps only in-frame clones here, not all; method: immunoSEQ multiplex PCR. The sample has 130,000 or so clones, around 74% seen once. From germline, CDR1 is SQVTM and CDR2 ANQGSEA. With 6 bases clipped from V and 4 bases from J, the junction kept 6 bases outside the gene matches. The CDR3 covers 13 residues. The chain uses TRBV29-1 and TRBJ1-1, with 9 bases that match TRBD1. Sequencing was performed on PBMCs. This clonotype originated in a man aged 35 to 55 in good health and CMV-seropositive. The CDR3 sequence: CSVRTGGGTEAFF. CDR3 bases: TGCAGCGTCCGTACAGGGGGCGGCACTGAAGCTTTCTTT.